This T cell receptor beta chain was sequenced in a study of OX40 agonist ivuxolimab in advanced cancers. CDR3 length: 14 amino acids. CDR1 is SEHNR, CDR2 FQNEAQ, per germline (reference sequence). V lost 1 base, J lost 5 bases, and 11 bases lay in between. Generated by immunoSEQ multiplex PCR, the TCRdb table keeps only in-frame clones and is missing some. The data contain tens of thousands of clones, approximately 80% of them seen just once; the ten biggest clones take up under 3.5%. This chain links TRBV7-9 with TRBJ1-2; no definite D call. The source was CD4+ or CD8+ T cells sorted from blood, collected in a trial of the OX40 agonist ivuxolimab. The clonotype originates from an adult with an advanced solid tumor such as melanoma, head and neck, liver or kidney cancer. The CDR3 region is CASSLGVAEYGYTF. The DNA for the CDR3 is TGTGCCAGCAGCTTAGGGGTTGCGGAGTATGGCTACACCTTC.